This passage covers 23 T cell receptor beta chains from one sample sequenced in a study of CD8 T cells in Susac syndrome. The RNA input was roughly 0.45 to 1 ug, and it was reverse transcribed with random hexamers. TCRdb ran MiXCR on the immunoSEQ multiplex PCR reads and lists one entry per CDR3 protein. The table lists 95,000 to 150,000 distinct CDR3 sequences, over 90% of them singletons. The sequencing input was CD4+ T cells from PBMCs. The source is a human donor with Susac syndrome.

The gene calls are TRBV3-1 and TRBJ1-2; tentative D call: TRBD1 (5 bases). This CDR3 comprises 13 residues. Germline V gene data show CDR1 as LGHDT and CDR2 as YNNKEL (reference sequence). Trimming took 4 bases from V and 8 from J, leaving 14 bases between them. The chain's CDR3 is CASSRFRDEGYTF. CDR3 bases: TGTGCCAGCAGCCGCTTCAGGGACGAAGGCTACACCTTC.

The chain joins TRBV19 to TRBJ1-2, with D tentatively TRBD1 (5 bases). V lost 7 bases to trimming and J lost 7 bases, with 10 bases between them. The V gene's germline CDR1 is LNHDA and CDR2 SQIVND (reference sequence). The CDR3 is made up of 11 amino acids. The CDR3 bases are TGTGCCAGTATGGGGGATGCTGGCTACACCTTC. Its translation: CASMGDAGYTF.

This rearrangement joins TRBV18 to TRBJ2-3; D is undetermined. Trimming shortened V by 2 bases and J by 6 bases, and 12 bases separated the two germline ends. This CDR3 region has 14 residues. Germline assignment: CDR1 KGHSH and CDR2 LQKENI. This chain's CDR3 is CASSPYPTADTQYF. In DNA form, the CDR3 reads TGTGCCAGCTCACCATACCCAACAGCCGATACGCAGTATTTT.

This chain joins TRBV7-9 and TRBJ2-5; no clear D gene. The V gene lost 0 bases and the J gene lost 4 bases, with 9 bases spanning the gap. Germline V lookup: CDR1 SEHNR, CDR2 FQNEAQ (reference sequence). The CDR3 has 14 residues. CDR3 nucleotide sequence: TGTGCCAGCAGCTTAGCCGTTAATGGAGAGACCCAGTACTTC. Residues: CASSLAVNGETQYF.

This clonotype was seen just once. This chain links TRBV7-2 with TRBJ2-1; TRBD1 matches at 7 bases. J lost 9 bases, V lost 5 bases, and 13 bases had no gene match. Germline loops: CDR1 SGHTA, CDR2 FQGNSA. The CDR3 runs to 15 residues. This CDR3 reads CASSPQTRQGSEQFF. In nucleotides, the CDR3 is TGTGCCAGCAGCCCCCAAACTCGACAGGGCAGTGAGCAGTTCTTC.

V is TRBV9 and J is TRBJ1-2, with unresolved D. The CDR3 is made up of 13 amino acids. Germline CDR1 is SGDLS and CDR2 is YYNGEE. Trimming took 4 bases from V and 3 from J, leaving 10 bases between them. CDR3 bases: TGTGCCAGCAGCCAATATCAGGACTATGGCTACACCTTC. It specifies CASSQYQDYGYTF.

The chain links TRBV20-1 to TRBJ2-7, with 7 bases that match TRBD2. Germline CDR1 DFQATT, CDR2 SNEGSKA (reference sequence). The CDR3 length is 16 residues. Trimming cost V 2 bases and J 3 bases; bases outside gene matches: 13. The CDR3 DNA reads as TGCAGTGCTAGAAACACCCGAGGGGAGGGGTTCTACGAGCAGTACTTC. Protein sequence: CSARNTRGEGFYEQYF.

This clonotype came up a few times. This chain connects TRBV30 to TRBJ2-7; D remains ambiguous. The CDR3 totals 14 residues. From germline, CDR1 is GTSNPN and CDR2 SVGIG (reference sequence). V was cut by 0 bases and J by 0 bases, with 9 bases left in between. The CDR3 is CAWSVVGRSYEQYF. For the CDR3, the DNA is TGTGCCTGGAGTGTAGTCGGCCGCTCCTACGAGCAGTACTTC.

The V call is TRBV4-1, the J call TRBJ1-2, with a possible D match to TRBD1 (6 bases). CDR1 and CDR2 (germline): MGHRA, YSYEKL. V gave up 0 bases and J gave up 4 bases, with 15 bases separating them. The CDR3 contains 16 residues. This chain's CDR3 is CASSQEAGGRPYGYTF. The DNA of the CDR3 is TGCGCCAGCAGCCAAGAAGCGGGGGGGCGCCCCTATGGCTACACCTTC.

V usage is TRBV4-3 and J usage is TRBJ2-7; perhaps TRBD2 as D (5 bases). Germline-derived CDR1 and CDR2 are LGHNA and YSLEER. The V gene lost 4 bases and the J gene lost 4 bases, with 14 bases spanning the gap. CDR3 size: 14 residues. CDR3 bases: TGCGCCAGCAGCCGGTGGACTTCGGGTTACGAGCAGTACTTC. It specifies CASSRWTSGYEQYF.

This clonotype was observed once. The rearrangement uses TRBV7-9 and TRBJ1-2; D possibly corresponds to TRBD1 (5 bases). The CDR3 is 14 amino acids. Germline V CDR1 and CDR2: SEHNR, FQNEAQ (reference sequence). With 8 bases removed from V and 5 bases from J, the gap between germline ends came to 18 bases. This chain's CDR3 is CASAGREGLYGYTF. Here the CDR3 DNA reads TGTGCCAGCGCTGGCCGGGAGGGACTATATGGCTACACCTTC. The full variable domain, its missing parts supplied by reference TRBV7-9 and TRBJ1-2, is DTGVSQNPRHKITKRGQNVTFRCDPISEHNRLYWYRQTLGQGPEFLTYFQNEAQLEKSRLLSDRFSAERPKGSFSTLEIQRTEQGDSAMYLCASAGREGLYGYTFGSGTRLTVV.

This chain uses TRBV5-4 with TRBJ2-3; D gene uncertain. CDR1 SGHNT and CDR2 YYREEE come from the germline V gene (reference sequence). The CDR3 totals 13 residues. Trimming took 6 bases from V and 0 from J, leaving 8 bases between them. CDR3 protein: CASTERSTDTQYF. The CDR3 DNA is TGTGCCAGCACCGAGCGAAGCACAGATACGCAGTATTTT.

The chain is built from TRBV11-2 and TRBJ2-7, with 13 positions matching TRBD2. The CDR3 covers 19 residues. CDR1 and CDR2 from the germline V gene are SGHAT and FQNNGV. V dropped 0 bases and J dropped 0; count of bases not matched to a gene: 8. CDR3 sequence: CASSLEGLAGAGYSYEQYF. DNA of the CDR3: TGTGCCAGCAGCTTAGAAGGACTAGCGGGAGCAGGGTACTCCTACGAGCAGTACTTC.

This rearrangement joins TRBV3-1 to TRBJ1-1; unclear D gene. Germline V gene data show CDR1 as LGHDT and CDR2 as YNNKEL (reference sequence). Trimming removed 11 bases at V and 2 bases at J, with 12 bases between. CDR3 size: 12 residues. The CDR3 protein is CAAGGVNTEAFF. In nucleotides, the CDR3 is TGTGCCGCGGGCGGAGTTAACACTGAAGCTTTCTTT.

The J gene is TRBJ1-2, the V gene TRBV28; D might be TRBD1 (6 bases). CDR1 MDHEN and CDR2 SYDVKM come from the germline V gene. The CDR3 extends over 14 amino acids. The ends were cut back, 6 bases at V and 7 bases at J, with 18 bases in the middle. The CDR3 loop is CASSSLQGSSGYTF. The CDR3 nucleotides read TGTGCCAGCAGCAGTCTACAGGGATCCTCTGGCTACACCTTC.

The rearrangement joins TRBV28 to TRBJ1-2; no definite D call. Trimming pared 6 bases from V and 8 bases from J, leaving 13 bases between. The CDR3 consists of 12 residues. CDR1 MDHEN and CDR2 SYDVKM come from the germline V gene. CDR3 region: CASSSRIGGYTF. The CDR3 nucleotides are TGTGCCAGCAGCTCCCGGATTGGAGGCTACACCTTC.

The chain employs TRBV2 and TRBJ2-1, with TRBD2 matching over 9 bases. Germline CDR1 SNHLY, CDR2 FYNNEI. The CDR3 length is 15 residues. V gave up 6 bases and J gave up 6 bases; unmatched junction bases: 9. Written as DNA, the CDR3 is TGTGCCAGCAGCGTGTCACCGGGACTAGCCAATGAGCAGTTCTTC. Translating gives CASSVSPGLANEQFF.

The chain combines TRBV6-5 with TRBJ2-2; 16 bases map to TRBD2. The V gene's germline CDR1 is MNHEY and CDR2 SVGAGI. Trimming cost V 1 base and J 6 bases; bases outside gene matches: 5. The CDR3 length is 18 residues. In DNA form, the CDR3 reads TGTGCCAGCAGTTACTACGTCGGGACTAGCGGGAGGGCCGGGGAGCTGTTTTTT. Protein: CASSYYVGTSGRAGELFF.

The V gene is TRBV4-2, the J gene TRBJ1-5; no firm D call. The CDR3 spans 14 residues. Germline V lookup: CDR1 LGHNA, CDR2 YNFKEQ. The germline V and J ends were trimmed by 0 bases and 4 bases, with 7 bases remaining between them. CDR3 region: CASSQDPGNQPQHF. CDR3 DNA: TGTGCCAGCAGCCAAGACCCGGGGAATCAGCCCCAGCATTTT.

J is TRBJ2-7 and V is TRBV20-1, with D unclear. Trimming left V 4 bases short and J 5 bases short, with 9 bases between. CDR3 length: 11 residues. Germline CDR1 and CDR2: DFQATT and SNEGSKA (reference sequence). In DNA, the CDR3 is TGCAGTGCTATTCGAACGGACGAGCAGTACTTC. This translates into CSAIRTDEQYF.

As DNA, the CDR3 is TGTGCCACCAGTGATTTTGGACCGAATCAGCCCCAGCATTTT. As protein: CATSDFGPNQPQHF. The gene calls are TRBV24-1 and TRBJ1-5; D gene unclear. Germline CDR1 KGHDR, CDR2 SFDVKD. The V end lost 1 base, the J end lost 4 bases, and 7 bases lay between the germline ends. The CDR3 is 14 residues long.

The chain links TRBV5-1 to TRBJ2-7; TRBD2 is a possible D gene (6 bases). Trimming cost V 3 bases and J 2 bases, with 12 bases left between them. Per germline, CDR1 SGHRS and CDR2 YFSETQ. This CDR3 is 14 amino acids long. The CDR3 DNA is TGCGCCAGCAGCTCGGACTACCCCCCCTACGAGCAGTACTTC. This gives the protein CASSSDYPPYEQYF.

This clonotype was recorded only once. CDR3 protein: CASSGGTLNTEAFF. CDR3 sequence (DNA): TGCGCCAGCAGCGGCGGGACACTGAACACTGAAGCTTTCTTT. The chain combines TRBV5-1 with TRBJ1-1; D may be TRBD1 (6 bases). Trimming stripped 4 bases from V and 0 bases from J, with 10 bases between. The germline gives CDR1 SGHRS, CDR2 YFSETQ. There are 14 residues in the CDR3.